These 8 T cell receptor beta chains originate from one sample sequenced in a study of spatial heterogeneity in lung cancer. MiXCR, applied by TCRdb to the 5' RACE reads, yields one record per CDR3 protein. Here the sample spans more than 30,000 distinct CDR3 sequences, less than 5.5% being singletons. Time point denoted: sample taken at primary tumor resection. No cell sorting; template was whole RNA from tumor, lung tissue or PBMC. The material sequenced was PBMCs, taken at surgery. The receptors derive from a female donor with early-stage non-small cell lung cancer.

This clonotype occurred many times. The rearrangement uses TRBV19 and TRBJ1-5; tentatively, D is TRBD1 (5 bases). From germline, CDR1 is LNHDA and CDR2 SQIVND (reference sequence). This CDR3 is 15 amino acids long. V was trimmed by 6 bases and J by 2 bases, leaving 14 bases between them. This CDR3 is CASRTQGYGNQPQHF. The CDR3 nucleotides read TGTGCCAGTAGAACGCAGGGATACGGCAATCAGCCCCAGCATTTT. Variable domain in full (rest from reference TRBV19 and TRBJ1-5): DGGITQSPKYLFRKEGQNVTLSCEQNLNHDAMYWYRQDPGQGLRLIYYSQIVNDFQKGDIAEGYSVSREKKESFPLTVTSAQKNPTAFYLCASRTQGYGNQPQHFGDGTRLSIL.

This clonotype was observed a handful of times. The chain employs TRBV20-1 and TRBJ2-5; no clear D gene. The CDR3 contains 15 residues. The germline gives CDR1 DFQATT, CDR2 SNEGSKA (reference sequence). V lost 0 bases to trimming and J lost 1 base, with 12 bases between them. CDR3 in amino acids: CSARDRRRTQETQYF. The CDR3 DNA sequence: TGCAGTGCTAGAGATCGGCGGCGGACCCAAGAGACCCAGTACTTC.

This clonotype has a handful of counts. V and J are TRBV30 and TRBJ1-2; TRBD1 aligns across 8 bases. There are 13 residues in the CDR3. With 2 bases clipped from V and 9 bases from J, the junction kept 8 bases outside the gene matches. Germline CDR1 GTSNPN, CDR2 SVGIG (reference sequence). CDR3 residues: CAWSTGQGSSYTF. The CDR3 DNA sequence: TGTGCCTGGAGTACCGGACAGGGAAGTAGCTACACCTTC.

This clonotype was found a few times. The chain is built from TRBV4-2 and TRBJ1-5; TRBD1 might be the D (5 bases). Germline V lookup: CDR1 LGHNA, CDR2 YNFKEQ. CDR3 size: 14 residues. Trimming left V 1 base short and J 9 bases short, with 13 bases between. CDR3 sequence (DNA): TGTGCCAGCAGCCAAGGGGGGACCGATCGGCCCCAGCATTTT. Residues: CASSQGGTDRPQHF.

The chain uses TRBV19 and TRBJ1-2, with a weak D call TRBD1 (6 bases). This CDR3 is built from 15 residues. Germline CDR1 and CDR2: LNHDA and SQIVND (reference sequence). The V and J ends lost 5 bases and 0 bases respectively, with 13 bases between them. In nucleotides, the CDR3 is TGTGCCAGTAGTGCTGGGGGCCTGACTAACTATGGCTACACCTTC. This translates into CASSAGGLTNYGYTF.

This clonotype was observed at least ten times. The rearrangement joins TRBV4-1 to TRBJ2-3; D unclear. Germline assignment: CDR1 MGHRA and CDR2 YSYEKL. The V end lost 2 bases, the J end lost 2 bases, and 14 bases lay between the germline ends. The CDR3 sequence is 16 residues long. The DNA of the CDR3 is TGCGCCAGCAGCCAACCACTGTCCCGGCCCACAGATACGCAGTATTTT. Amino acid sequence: CASSQPLSRPTDTQYF.

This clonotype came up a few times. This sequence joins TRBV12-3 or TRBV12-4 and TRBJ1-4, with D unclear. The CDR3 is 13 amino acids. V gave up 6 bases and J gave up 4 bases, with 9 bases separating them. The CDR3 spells CASSQQFNEKLFF. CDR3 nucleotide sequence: TGTGCCAGCAGCCAACAGTTTAATGAAAAACTGTTTTTT.

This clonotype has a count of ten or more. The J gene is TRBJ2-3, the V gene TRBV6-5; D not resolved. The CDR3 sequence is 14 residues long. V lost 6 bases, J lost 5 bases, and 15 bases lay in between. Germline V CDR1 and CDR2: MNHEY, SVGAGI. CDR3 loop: CASSLVGLGDTQYF. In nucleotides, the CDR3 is TGTGCCAGCAGCCTTGTCGGGTTAGGAGATACGCAGTATTTT.